The following is a T cell receptor beta chain sequence with its context. The same CDR3 can be traced to other DNA sequences in this sample. This sample was taken from a study of shared clonotypes between healthy human individuals. TCRdb's table, derived via immunoSEQ multiplex PCR, lists solely in-frame clones and lacks some. The profile shows roughly 640,000 clones, 97% of them singletons. The J segment lost 3 bases and the V segment lost 3 bases, leaving 2 bases of the junction unmatched. Germline loops: CDR1 SGHRS, CDR2 YFSETQ. The CDR3 covers 15 residues. This chain uses TRBV5-1 with TRBJ2-3; 12 nucleotides align to TRBD2. The sequence was obtained from a woman in her 30s in good health. The specimen was naive CD4+ T cells sorted from blood. Noted subset: CD45RA+ positively selected. CDR3 protein: CASSSGLAGTDTQYF. CDR3 bases: TGCGCCAGCAGCTCAGGACTAGCGGGAACAGATACGCAGTATTTT.